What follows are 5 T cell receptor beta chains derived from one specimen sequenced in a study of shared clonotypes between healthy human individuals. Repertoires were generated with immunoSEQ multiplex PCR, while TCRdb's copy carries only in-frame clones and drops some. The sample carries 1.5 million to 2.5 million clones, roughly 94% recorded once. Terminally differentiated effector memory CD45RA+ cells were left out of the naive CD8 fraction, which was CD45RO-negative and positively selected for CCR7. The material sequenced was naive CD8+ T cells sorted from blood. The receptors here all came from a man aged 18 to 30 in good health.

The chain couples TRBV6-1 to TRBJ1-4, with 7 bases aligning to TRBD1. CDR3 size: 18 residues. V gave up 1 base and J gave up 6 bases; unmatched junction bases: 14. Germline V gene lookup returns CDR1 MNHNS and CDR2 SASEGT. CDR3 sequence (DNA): TGTGCCAGCAGTGAAGGGCCTTTTGGGGACAGTTTTTATGAAAAACTGTTTTTT. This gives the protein CASSEGPFGDSFYEKLFF.

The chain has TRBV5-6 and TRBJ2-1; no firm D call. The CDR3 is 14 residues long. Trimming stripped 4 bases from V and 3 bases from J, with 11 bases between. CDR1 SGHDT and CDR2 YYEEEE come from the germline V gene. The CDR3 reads CASSVGWGYNEQFF. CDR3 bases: TGTGCCAGCAGCGTGGGGTGGGGCTACAATGAGCAGTTCTTC.

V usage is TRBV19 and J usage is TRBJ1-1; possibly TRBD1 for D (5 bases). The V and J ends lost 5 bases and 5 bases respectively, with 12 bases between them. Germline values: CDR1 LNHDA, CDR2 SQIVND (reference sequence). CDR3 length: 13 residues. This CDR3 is CASSPQDGTEAFF. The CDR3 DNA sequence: TGTGCCAGTAGTCCACAGGATGGTACTGAAGCTTTCTTT.

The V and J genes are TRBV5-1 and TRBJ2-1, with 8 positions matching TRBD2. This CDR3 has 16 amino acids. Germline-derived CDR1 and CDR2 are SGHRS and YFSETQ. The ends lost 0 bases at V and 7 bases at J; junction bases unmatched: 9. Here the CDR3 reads CASSLASGGPRNEQFF. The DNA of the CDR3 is TGCGCCAGCAGCTTGGCCAGCGGGGGACCGAGGAATGAGCAGTTCTTC.

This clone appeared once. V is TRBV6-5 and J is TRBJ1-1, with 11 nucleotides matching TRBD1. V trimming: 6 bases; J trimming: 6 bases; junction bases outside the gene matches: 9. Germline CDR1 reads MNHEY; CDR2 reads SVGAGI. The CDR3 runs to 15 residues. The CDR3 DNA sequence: TGTGCCAGCAGCCTAACCGGACAGGGGGCCGCTGAAGCTTTCTTT. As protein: CASSLTGQGAAEAFF.